This entry features one TCR beta chain sequence. The antigen remains undetermined. The germline V gene has CDR1 LNHDA and CDR2 SQIVND (reference sequence). The CDR3 loop spans 15 amino acids. With 5 bases clipped from V and 5 bases from J, the junction kept 12 bases outside the gene matches. Primers included in the PCR were 60 Vbeta and 13 Jbeta primers. Profiling relied on immunoSEQ multiplex PCR, and the TCRdb table lists in-frame clones only, not all of them. The sample has under 150,000 clones, approximately 80% seen once. These data belong to a study of cytomegalovirus exposure and HLA in healthy donors. Study results and caveats: Later on, a genetic analysis was performed. It linked a missense variant in DCLRE1C with V- and J-gene trimming of TCR beta.

This TCR derives from a woman aged 40 to 50 in good health and CMV-seropositive. Material for sequencing was PBMCs. This chain links TRBV19 with TRBJ2-7; 7 positions match TRBD1. CDR3 nucleotide sequence: TGTGCCAGTAGTCGCAGACAGGGAACGACTAACGAGCAGTACTTC. It encodes CASSRRQGTTNEQYF.